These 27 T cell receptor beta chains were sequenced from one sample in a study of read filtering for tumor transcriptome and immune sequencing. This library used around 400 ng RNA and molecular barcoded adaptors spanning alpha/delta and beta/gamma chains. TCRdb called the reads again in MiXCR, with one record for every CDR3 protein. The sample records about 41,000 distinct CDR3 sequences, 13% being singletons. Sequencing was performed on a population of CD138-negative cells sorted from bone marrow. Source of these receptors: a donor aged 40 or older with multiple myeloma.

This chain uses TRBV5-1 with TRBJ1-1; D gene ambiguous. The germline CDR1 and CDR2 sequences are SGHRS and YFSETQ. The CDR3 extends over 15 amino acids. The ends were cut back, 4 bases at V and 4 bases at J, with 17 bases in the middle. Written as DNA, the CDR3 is TGCGCCAGCAGCCCCGACCTACATCCGCCCACTGAAGCTTTCTTT. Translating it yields CASSPDLHPPTEAFF.

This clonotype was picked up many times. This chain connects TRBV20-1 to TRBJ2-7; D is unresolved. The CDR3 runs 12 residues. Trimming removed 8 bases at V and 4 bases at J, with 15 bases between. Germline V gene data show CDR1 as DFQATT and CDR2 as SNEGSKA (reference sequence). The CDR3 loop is CSTQGPGYEQYF. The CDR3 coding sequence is TGCAGTACCCAAGGTCCCGGGTACGAGCAGTACTTC.

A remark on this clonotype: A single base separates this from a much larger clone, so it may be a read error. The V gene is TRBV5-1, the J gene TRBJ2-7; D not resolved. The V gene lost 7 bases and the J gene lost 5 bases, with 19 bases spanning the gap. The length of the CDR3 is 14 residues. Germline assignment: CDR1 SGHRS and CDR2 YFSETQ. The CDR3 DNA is TGCGCCAGCGGCGTAAGGACCGAAGCCGACGAGCAGTACTTC. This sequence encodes CASGVRTEADEQYF.

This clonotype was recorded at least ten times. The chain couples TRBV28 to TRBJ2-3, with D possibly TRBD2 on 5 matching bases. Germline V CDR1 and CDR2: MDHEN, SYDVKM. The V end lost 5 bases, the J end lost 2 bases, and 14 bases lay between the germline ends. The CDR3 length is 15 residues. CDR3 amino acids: CASSLPGSNTDTQYF. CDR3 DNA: TGTGCCAGCAGTCTCCCGGGGTCAAACACAGATACGCAGTATTTT.

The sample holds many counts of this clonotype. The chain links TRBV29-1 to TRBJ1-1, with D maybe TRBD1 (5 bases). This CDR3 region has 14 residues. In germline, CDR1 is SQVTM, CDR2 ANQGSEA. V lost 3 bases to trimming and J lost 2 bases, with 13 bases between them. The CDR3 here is CSVDSGLGNTEAFF. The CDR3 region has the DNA TGCAGCGTTGATTCGGGGCTTGGAAACACTGAAGCTTTCTTT.

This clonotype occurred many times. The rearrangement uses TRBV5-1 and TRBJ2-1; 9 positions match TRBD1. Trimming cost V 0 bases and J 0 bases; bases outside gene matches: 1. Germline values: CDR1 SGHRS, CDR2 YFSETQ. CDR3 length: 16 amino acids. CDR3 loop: CASSLEGQGSYNEQFF. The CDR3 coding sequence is TGCGCCAGCAGCTTGGAGGGACAGGGCTCCTACAATGAGCAGTTCTTC. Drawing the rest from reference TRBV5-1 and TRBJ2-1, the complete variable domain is KAGVTQTPRYLIKTRGQQVTLSCSPISGHRSVSWYQQTPGQGLQFLFEYFSETQRNKGNFPGRFSGRQFSNSRSEMNVSTLELGDSALYLCASSLEGQGSYNEQFFGPGTRLTVL.

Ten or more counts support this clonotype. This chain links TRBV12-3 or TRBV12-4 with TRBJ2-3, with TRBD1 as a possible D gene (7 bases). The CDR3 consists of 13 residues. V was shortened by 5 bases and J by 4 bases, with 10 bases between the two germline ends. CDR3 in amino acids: CASSQGGADTQYF. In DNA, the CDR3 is TGTGCCAGCAGTCAGGGGGGCGCAGATACGCAGTATTTT.

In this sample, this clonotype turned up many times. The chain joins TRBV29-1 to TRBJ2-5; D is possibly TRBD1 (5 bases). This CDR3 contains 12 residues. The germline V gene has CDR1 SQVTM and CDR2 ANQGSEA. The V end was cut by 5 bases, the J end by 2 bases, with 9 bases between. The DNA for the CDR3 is TGCAGCGTTTGGCAGGGACAAGAGACCCAGTACTTC. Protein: CSVWQGQETQYF.

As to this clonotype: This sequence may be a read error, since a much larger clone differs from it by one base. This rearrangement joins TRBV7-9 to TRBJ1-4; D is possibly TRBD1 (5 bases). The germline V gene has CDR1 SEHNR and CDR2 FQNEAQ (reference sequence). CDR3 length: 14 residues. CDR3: CASSIGHINEELFF. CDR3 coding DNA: TGTGCCAGCTCCATCGGACACATCAATGAAGAACTGTTTTTT.

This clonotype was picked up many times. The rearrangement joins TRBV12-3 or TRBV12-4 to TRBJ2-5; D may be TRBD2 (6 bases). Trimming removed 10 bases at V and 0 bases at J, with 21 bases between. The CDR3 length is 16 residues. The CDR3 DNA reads TGTGCCACCAAACCCAACTTGCGGGGCAACCAAGAGACCCAGTACTTC. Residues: CATKPNLRGNQETQYF.

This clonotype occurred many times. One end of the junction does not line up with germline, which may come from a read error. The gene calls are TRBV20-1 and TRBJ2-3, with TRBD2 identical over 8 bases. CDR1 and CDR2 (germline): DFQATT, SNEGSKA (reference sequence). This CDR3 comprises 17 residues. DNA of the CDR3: TGCGGTGCGAGCCCATTTACGGGAGGGCCATTGGCAGATACGCAGTATTTT. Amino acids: CGASPFTGGPLADTQYF.

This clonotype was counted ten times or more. CDR3 loop: CASSSPGQGDTQYF. In nucleotides, the CDR3 is TGTGCCAGCAGCTCGCCGGGACAGGGGGATACGCAGTATTTT. The chain has TRBV7-2 and TRBJ2-3; TRBD1 aligns across 10 bases. Germline V gene lookup returns CDR1 SGHTA and CDR2 FQGNSA. The trim removed 4 bases at V and 6 bases at J, leaving 4 bases unmatched. The CDR3 covers 14 residues.

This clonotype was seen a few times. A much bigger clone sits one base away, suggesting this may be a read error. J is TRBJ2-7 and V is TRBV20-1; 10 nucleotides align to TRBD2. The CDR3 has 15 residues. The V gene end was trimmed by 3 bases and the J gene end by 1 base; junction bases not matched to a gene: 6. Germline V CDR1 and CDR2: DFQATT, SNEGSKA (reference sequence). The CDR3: CSASPGTSVSYEQYF. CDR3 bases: TGCAGTGCTAGCCCCGGGACTAGCGTGTCCTACGAGCAGTACTTC.

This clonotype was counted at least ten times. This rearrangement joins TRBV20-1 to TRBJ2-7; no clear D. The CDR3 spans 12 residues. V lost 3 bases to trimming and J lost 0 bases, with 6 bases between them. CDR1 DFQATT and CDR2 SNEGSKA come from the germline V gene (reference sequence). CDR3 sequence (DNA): TGCAGTGCTAGCACCAGCTCCTACGAGCAGTACTTC. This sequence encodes CSASTSSYEQYF.

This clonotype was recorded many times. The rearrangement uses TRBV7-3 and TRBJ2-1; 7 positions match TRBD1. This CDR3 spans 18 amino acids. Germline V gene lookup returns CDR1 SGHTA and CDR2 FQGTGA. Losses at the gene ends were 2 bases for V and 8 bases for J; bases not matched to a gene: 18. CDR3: CASSLADREHNPRYEQFF. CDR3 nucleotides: TGTGCCAGCAGCTTAGCCGACAGGGAACATAACCCCCGCTATGAGCAGTTCTTC.

CDR3 nucleotide sequence: TGTGCCAGCAGCCTCCCAGAGATTAATCTCTACGAGCAGTACTTC. Protein: CASSLPEINLYEQYF. This chain joins TRBV5-4 and TRBJ2-7; D gene ambiguous. The V and J ends lost 4 bases and 3 bases respectively, with 17 bases between them. Germline CDR1 and CDR2: SGHNT and YYREEE (reference sequence). This CDR3 spans 15 amino acids.

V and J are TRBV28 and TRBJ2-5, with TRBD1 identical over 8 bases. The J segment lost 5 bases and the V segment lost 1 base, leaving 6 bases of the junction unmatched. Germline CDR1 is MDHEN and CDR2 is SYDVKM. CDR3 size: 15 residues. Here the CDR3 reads CASSLLQGAWETQYF. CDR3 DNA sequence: TGTGCCAGCAGTTTATTGCAGGGGGCATGGGAGACCCAGTACTTC.

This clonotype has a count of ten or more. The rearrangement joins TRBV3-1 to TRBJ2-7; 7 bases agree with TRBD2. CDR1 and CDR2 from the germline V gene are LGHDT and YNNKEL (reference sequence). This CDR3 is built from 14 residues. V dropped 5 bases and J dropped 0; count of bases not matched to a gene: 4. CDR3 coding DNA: TGTGCCAGCAGCAGGACTAGTAACTCCTACGAGCAGTACTTC. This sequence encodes CASSRTSNSYEQYF.

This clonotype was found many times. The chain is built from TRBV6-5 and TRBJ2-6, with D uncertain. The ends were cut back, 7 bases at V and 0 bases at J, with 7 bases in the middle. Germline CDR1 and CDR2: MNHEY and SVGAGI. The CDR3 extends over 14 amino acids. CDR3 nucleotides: TGTGCCAGCAAGCAGAGCTCTGGGGCCAACGTCCTGACTTTC. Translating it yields CASKQSSGANVLTF.

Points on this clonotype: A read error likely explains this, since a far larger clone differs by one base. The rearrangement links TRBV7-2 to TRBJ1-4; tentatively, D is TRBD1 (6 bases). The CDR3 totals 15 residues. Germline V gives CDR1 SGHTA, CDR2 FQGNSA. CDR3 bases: TGTGCCAGCAGCAAGCCTACAGGGAGGAATGAAATACTGTTTTTT. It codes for CASSKPTGRNEILFF.

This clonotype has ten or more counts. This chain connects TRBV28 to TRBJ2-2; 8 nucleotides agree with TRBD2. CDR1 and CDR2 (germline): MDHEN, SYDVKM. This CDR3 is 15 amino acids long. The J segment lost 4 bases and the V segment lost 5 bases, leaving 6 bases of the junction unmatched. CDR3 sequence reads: CASSERERPTGELFF. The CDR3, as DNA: TGTGCCAGCAGTGAGCGGGAGCGTCCCACCGGGGAGCTGTTTTTT.

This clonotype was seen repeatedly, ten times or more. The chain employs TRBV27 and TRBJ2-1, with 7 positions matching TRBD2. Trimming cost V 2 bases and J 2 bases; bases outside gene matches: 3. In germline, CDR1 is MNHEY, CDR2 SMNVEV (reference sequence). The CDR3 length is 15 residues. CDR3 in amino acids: CASSLMGGPYNEQFF. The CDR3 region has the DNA TGTGCCAGCAGTTTAATGGGAGGGCCCTACAATGAGCAGTTCTTC.

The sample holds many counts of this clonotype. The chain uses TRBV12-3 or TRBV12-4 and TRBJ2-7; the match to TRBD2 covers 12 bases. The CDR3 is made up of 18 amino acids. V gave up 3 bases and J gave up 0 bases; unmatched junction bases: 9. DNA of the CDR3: TGTGCCAGCAGTTTGGCGACTAGCGGGAGTCCTAGCTCCTACGAGCAGTACTTC. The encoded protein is CASSLATSGSPSSYEQYF.

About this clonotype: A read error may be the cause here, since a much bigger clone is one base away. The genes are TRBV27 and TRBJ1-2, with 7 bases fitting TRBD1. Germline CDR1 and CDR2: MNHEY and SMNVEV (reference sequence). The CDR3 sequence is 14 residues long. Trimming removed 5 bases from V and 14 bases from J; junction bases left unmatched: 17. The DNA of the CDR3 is TGTGCCAGCAGTCTCTACCGGGACAGCACCTTTGAAACCTTC. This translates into CASSLYRDSTFETF.

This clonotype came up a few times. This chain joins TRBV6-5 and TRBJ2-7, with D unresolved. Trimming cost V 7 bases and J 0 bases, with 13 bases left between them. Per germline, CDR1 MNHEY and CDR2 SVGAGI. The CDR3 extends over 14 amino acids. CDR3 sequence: CASKTQYSSYEQYF. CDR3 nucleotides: TGTGCCAGCAAGACACAGTATAGCTCCTACGAGCAGTACTTC.

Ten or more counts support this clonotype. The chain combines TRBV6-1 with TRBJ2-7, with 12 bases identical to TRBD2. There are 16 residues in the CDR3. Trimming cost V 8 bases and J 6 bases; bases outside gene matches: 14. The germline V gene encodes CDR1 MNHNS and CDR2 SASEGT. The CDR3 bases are TGTGCCAGCGGCCCGTCTAGCGGGAGGGCTGGCGGCGAGCAGTACTTC. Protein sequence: CASGPSSGRAGGEQYF.

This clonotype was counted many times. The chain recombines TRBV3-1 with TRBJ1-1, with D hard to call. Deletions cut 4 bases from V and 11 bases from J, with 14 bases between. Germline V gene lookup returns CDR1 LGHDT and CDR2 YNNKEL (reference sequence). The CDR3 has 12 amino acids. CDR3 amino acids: CASSLKPSVAFF. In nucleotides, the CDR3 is TGTGCCAGCAGCCTAAAACCCTCCGTGGCTTTCTTT.